A single sample is the source of the 18 T cell receptor beta chains below, sequenced in a study of blood T cell repertoires in COVID-19. Method: immunoSEQ multiplex PCR; TCRdb's copy keeps in-frame clones and lacks some. The top ten hold roughly 13% of the sample, which has about 220,000 clones, 70% to 90% seen once. Specimen: peripheral blood. The origin of the receptors is a human donor in a cohort sampled during active COVID-19.

V is TRBV9 and J is TRBJ2-1; 8 nucleotides align to TRBD2. Trimming removed 2 bases from V and 10 bases from J; junction bases left unmatched: 11. In germline, CDR1 is SGDLS, CDR2 YYNGEE. The CDR3 spans 15 residues. The CDR3 sequence: CASSVGLGAKREQFF. CDR3 coding DNA: TGTGCCAGCAGCGTGGGACTAGGGGCAAAGAGGGAGCAGTTCTTC.

This chain uses TRBV18 with TRBJ2-5; 7 positions agree with TRBD1. The CDR3 is 15 residues long. Trimming removed 8 bases from V and 4 bases from J; junction bases left unmatched: 13. The germline CDR1 and CDR2 sequences are KGHSH and LQKENI. CDR3: CASTALLTGRETQYF. The CDR3 region has the DNA TGTGCCAGCACAGCATTACTGACAGGGCGAGAGACCCAGTACTTC.

This chain links TRBV7-8 with TRBJ2-7, with 12 bases that match TRBD2. The CDR3 is 18 residues long. After removal of 3 bases from V and 0 bases from J, the junction contained 9 bases not matched to a gene. Germline V lookup: CDR1 SGHVS, CDR2 FQNEAQ. In DNA form, the CDR3 reads TGTGCCAGCAGCTTGGGGGGGAGGACTAGCGGGAACTCCTACGAGCAGTACTTC. Translating gives CASSLGGRTSGNSYEQYF.

This clone was picked up one time. A much larger clone differs by one base, so this may be a read error. Additional DNA sequences in this sample encode the identical CDR3. The chain combines TRBV5-1 with TRBJ2-7, with TRBD2 matching 9 bases. Germline trimming cut 0 bases from V and 6 bases from J; bases unmatched to any gene: 7. The CDR3 has 15 amino acids. CDR1 SGHRS and CDR2 YFSETQ come from the germline V gene. The CDR3 bases are TGCGCCAGCAGCTTGGAAGACGCGGGGGGGGGCGAGCAGTACTTC. Translated: CASSLEDAGGGEQYF.

This chain connects TRBV5-4 to TRBJ2-1, with 8 bases fitting TRBD2. Trimming took 2 bases from V and 8 from J; bases not matched to a gene: 9. This CDR3 has 15 residues. Germline assignment: CDR1 SGHNT and CDR2 YYREEE (reference sequence). DNA for the CDR3: TGTGCCAGCAGCTTCGGAGCGGGAGTGGACGATGAGCAGTTCTTC. It codes for CASSFGAGVDDEQFF.

The chain employs TRBV4-3 and TRBJ1-5; D perhaps matches TRBD1 (5 bases). The CDR3 spans 17 residues. Trimming pared 0 bases from V and 3 bases from J, leaving 15 bases between. Germline V gene sequence: CDR1 LGHNA, CDR2 YSLEER. CDR3 coding DNA: TGCGCCAGCAGCCAAGACCCTGGACACCCCATCAATCAGCCCCAGCATTTT. Protein: CASSQDPGHPINQPQHF.

The J gene is TRBJ2-7, the V gene TRBV9; D might be TRBD1 (6 bases). The CDR3 loop spans 16 amino acids. Germline V lookup: CDR1 SGDLS, CDR2 YYNGEE. The germline V and J ends were trimmed by 3 bases and 5 bases, with 21 bases remaining between them. The CDR3 spells CASSAPATGFSDEQYF. CDR3 DNA sequence: TGTGCCAGCAGCGCCCCTGCCACAGGGTTCTCGGACGAGCAGTACTTC.

The rearrangement uses TRBV5-1 and TRBJ1-2, with D possibly matching TRBD1 (6 bases). V was clipped by 2 bases and J by 0 bases, with 8 bases between them. The CDR3 sequence is 14 residues long. Germline-derived CDR1 and CDR2 are SGHRS and YFSETQ. CDR3 in DNA: TGCGCCAGCAGCTTTGGGGGCACTAACTATGGCTACACCTTC. It yields the protein CASSFGGTNYGYTF.

The V and J genes are TRBV6-5 and TRBJ1-2; a weak D match, TRBD1 (5 bases). V lost 4 bases to trimming and J lost 3 bases, with 12 bases between them. Germline assignment: CDR1 MNHEY and CDR2 SVGAGI. The CDR3 has 14 amino acids. CDR3 DNA sequence: TGTGCCAGCAGTTCTGACAGTCGGGACTATGGCTACACCTTC. This gives the protein CASSSDSRDYGYTF.

The CDR3 DNA is TGTGCCAGCAGCCGAGACACGCGCGGCTACACCTTC. The encoded protein is CASSRDTRGYTF. This chain joins TRBV7-9 and TRBJ1-2; D gene uncertain. The ends were cut back, 5 bases at V and 8 bases at J, with 12 bases in the middle. The CDR3 covers 12 residues. CDR1 SEHNR and CDR2 FQNEAQ come from the germline V gene (reference sequence).

The chain has TRBV5-6 and TRBJ2-4; D remains ambiguous. The CDR3 has 13 residues. Germline CDR1 SGHDT, CDR2 YYEEEE. Trimming took 0 bases from V and 4 from J, leaving 5 bases between them. The CDR3 spells CASSLGLKNIQYF. The CDR3 bases are TGTGCCAGCAGCTTGGGGCTTAAAAACATTCAGTACTTC.

The chain carries TRBV7-8 and TRBJ1-1; D ambiguous. The CDR3 extends over 15 amino acids. Germline V gene data show CDR1 as SGHVS and CDR2 as FQNEAQ. Trimming left V 2 bases short and J 1 base short, with 11 bases between. This chain's CDR3 is CASSLSPTGNTEAFF. In DNA, the CDR3 is TGTGCCAGCAGCTTAAGTCCGACGGGGAACACTGAAGCTTTCTTT. The full variable domain, with the rest looked up from reference TRBV7-8 and TRBJ1-1, is GAGVSQSPRYKVAKRGQDVALRCDPISGHVSLFWYQQALGQGPEFLTYFQNEAQLDKSGLPSDRFFAERPEGSVSTLKIQRTQQEDSAVYLCASSLSPTGNTEAFFGQGTRLTVV.

V gene TRBV28 combines with J gene TRBJ2-7, with a tentative D call TRBD1 (5 bases). This CDR3 comprises 15 residues. Trimming cost V 5 bases and J 2 bases, with 16 bases left between them. Germline values: CDR1 MDHEN, CDR2 SYDVKM. The CDR3 reads CASSTHRQPPYEQYF. Here the CDR3 DNA reads TGTGCCAGCAGTACCCATCGACAGCCCCCCTACGAGCAGTACTTC.

The sample holds a few counts of this clone. V is TRBV6-4 and J is TRBJ2-6; the match to TRBD1 covers 9 bases. The CDR3 runs 16 residues. Germline CDR1 is MRHNA and CDR2 is SNTAGT. V lost 5 bases, J lost 1 base, and 3 bases stayed unmatched. CDR3 amino acids: CASSSGQGSGANVLTF. CDR3 nucleotide sequence: TGTGCCAGCAGTAGCGGACAGGGGTCTGGGGCCAACGTCCTGACTTTC.

This rearrangement joins TRBV18 to TRBJ2-7, with 8 bases fitting TRBD2. The junction had 10 bases not matched to a gene; V was cut back by 3 bases and J by 6 bases. Germline CDR1 and CDR2: KGHSH and LQKENI. There are 15 residues in the CDR3. CDR3 sequence: CASSPTLAAFFEQYF. As DNA, the CDR3 is TGTGCCAGCTCACCTACACTAGCGGCTTTTTTCGAGCAGTACTTC.

The J gene is TRBJ2-5, the V gene TRBV27, with 9 positions matching TRBD1. The germline V gene encodes CDR1 MNHEY and CDR2 SMNVEV (reference sequence). CDR3 length: 15 amino acids. The junction had 4 bases not matched to a gene; V was cut back by 1 base and J by 4 bases. The CDR3 nucleotides read TGTGCCAGCAGTTTATTGGGACAGGGCTCAGAGACCCAGTACTTC. It translates to CASSLLGQGSETQYF.

The J gene is TRBJ1-6, the V gene TRBV2; 10 nucleotides align to TRBD1. The CDR3 is 16 amino acids. The ends lost 7 bases at V and 9 bases at J; junction bases unmatched: 12. Germline CDR1 is SNHLY and CDR2 is FYNNEI. This CDR3 reads CASKPVDRGSSSPLHF. CDR3 DNA: TGTGCCAGCAAGCCCGTGGACAGGGGGTCTTCTTCACCCCTCCACTTT.

The chain is built from TRBV5-1 and TRBJ2-3; possible D gene TRBD2, 7 bases. Trimming left V 3 bases short and J 0 bases short, with 17 bases between. Germline loops: CDR1 SGHRS, CDR2 YFSETQ. The CDR3 is 17 residues long. The CDR3 DNA is TGCGCCAGCAGCTGGGGGGGCCTACCGCCTAGCACAGATACGCAGTATTTT. Translation: CASSWGGLPPSTDTQYF.